This T cell receptor beta chain is from a study of cytomegalovirus exposure and HLA in healthy donors. Overall study: Prior work identified 120 million or so unique TCR beta sequences in 150 million to 200 million T cells.

PCR amplification relied on 60 Vbeta primers (plus 13 Jbeta primers). The repertoire was sequenced with immunoSEQ multiplex PCR; TCRdb's copy has only in-frame clones and lacks some. The sample comprises 90,000 to 120,000 clones, roughly 78% of which are singletons, and 1.5% to 2% rests with the top ten. About this clone: Antigen: not known.

Study-level findings and limits: Further analysis was carried out later, and it showed several of the most significant clusters appearing linked to common viral pathogens. In a later analysis, a missense DCLRE1C variant was linked to TCR beta V- and J-gene trimming.

V shed 5 bases and J 3 bases; nucleotides not matched to a gene: 6. The length of the CDR3 is 14 residues. Per germline, CDR1 MNHEY and CDR2 SVGAGI. The sample comprised PBMCs. The clonotype was recovered from a woman aged 40-49 years in good health and CMV-seronegative. The V gene is TRBV6-5, the J gene TRBJ1-1, with 7 bases lining up with TRBD1. The CDR3 bases are TGTGCCAGCAGTCCGGACAGGAGGGACACTGAAGCTTTCTTT. Amino acids: CASSPDRRDTEAFF.